This passage covers 23 T cell receptor beta chains from one sample sequenced in a study of human T cells and chemical hapten exposure. Time point defined: patch test 2, 6 weeks after DPC sensitization. Treatment defined: therapeutic diphenylcyclopropenone sensitization with weekly scalp DPC. Each CDR3 protein is one row after TCRdb ran MiXCR on the RACE reads. The sample contains approximately 80,000 distinct CDR3 sequences, around 9.6% of which appear only once. The input for sequencing was whole blood, taken in connection with sensitization to the hapten diphenylcyclopropenone (DPC). Receptor source: a woman younger than 45 with alopecia areata. Some clones in this sample may be carry-over from other donors' samples.

This clonotype has ten or more counts. This chain connects TRBV11-2 to TRBJ2-2; TRBD2 aligns across 7 bases. CDR1 and CDR2 from the germline V gene are SGHAT and FQNNGV. Trimming removed 0 bases from V and 0 bases from J; junction bases left unmatched: 7. This CDR3 is 18 amino acids long. The DNA of the CDR3 is TGTGCCAGCAGCTTAGACGTAGCGGGTTATGCGAACACCGGGGAGCTGTTTTTT. Its protein is CASSLDVAGYANTGELFF. Full variable domain (rest looked up from reference TRBV11-2 and TRBJ2-2): EAGVAQSPRYKIIEKRQSVAFWCNPISGHATLYWYQQILGQGPKLLIQFQNNGVVDDSQLPKDRFSAERLKGVDSTLKIQPAKLEDSAVYLCASSLDVAGYANTGELFFGEGSRLTVL.

This clonotype has a count of ten or more. The chain recombines TRBV28 with TRBJ2-7, with TRBD2 identical over 9 bases. The CDR3 has 14 residues. Trimming cost V 10 bases and J 4 bases; bases outside gene matches: 11. Germline V CDR1 and CDR2: MDHEN, SYDVKM. The CDR3 loop is CATLGLAGIYEQYF. CDR3 coding DNA: TGTGCCACCCTAGGGCTAGCGGGGATATACGAGCAGTACTTC.

The chain uses TRBV11-2 and TRBJ2-1; D is possibly TRBD2 (5 bases). This CDR3 comprises 13 residues. Trimming removed 4 bases from V and 8 bases from J, with 12 bases in between. Germline-derived CDR1 and CDR2 are SGHAT and FQNNGV. CDR3 DNA: TGTGCCAGCAGCTCCAGGACTGAGCATGAGCAGTTCTTC. Translated: CASSSRTEHEQFF.

This clonotype showed up many times. V usage is TRBV19 and J usage is TRBJ1-2; D may be TRBD1 (5 bases). Germline-derived CDR1 and CDR2 are LNHDA and SQIVND (reference sequence). This CDR3 contains 15 residues. V was trimmed by 7 bases and J by 4 bases, leaving 19 bases between them. The CDR3 nucleotides read TGTGCCAGTACCCTAGGGGCGGTAGGGCTCTATGGCTACACCTTC. Its protein is CASTLGAVGLYGYTF.

In its sample, this clonotype was seen many times. V and J are TRBV20-1 and TRBJ1-5; 7 positions match TRBD1. The CDR3 length is 14 residues. Trimming at V came to 5 bases and at J to 3 bases, leaving 7 bases not matched to a gene. The germline CDR1 and CDR2 sequences are DFQATT and SNEGSKA (reference sequence). The CDR3 sequence: CSAGTGVVNQPQHF. The CDR3 DNA is TGCAGTGCTGGAACAGGGGTAGTCAATCAGCCCCAGCATTTT.

This chain connects TRBV7-9 to TRBJ2-2; 9 nucleotides line up with TRBD2. The CDR3 runs 19 residues. Germline assignment: CDR1 SEHNR and CDR2 FQNEAQ (reference sequence). Trimming cost V 5 bases and J 6 bases; bases outside gene matches: 19. CDR3 amino acids: CASSHTSGRNVRTPGELFF. The CDR3 DNA follows: TGTGCCAGCAGCCACACTAGCGGGCGGAACGTACGGACACCCGGGGAGCTGTTTTTT.

For this clonotype: This may be a read error, as it is one base from a much larger clone. This chain connects TRBV6-4 to TRBJ1-6; D remains ambiguous. The CDR3 runs 13 residues. The germline CDR1 and CDR2 sequences are MRHNA and SNTAGT. The CDR3 coding sequence is TGTGCCAGCGGTGAACAGCCAAATTCACCCCTCCACTTT. It codes for CASGEQPNSPLHF.

This clonotype was observed many times. V usage is TRBV4-3 and J usage is TRBJ1-4; TRBD1 matches 8 bases. The ends lost 3 bases at V and 0 bases at J; junction bases unmatched: 9. Germline V gene data show CDR1 as LGHNA and CDR2 as YSLEER. This CDR3 region has 18 residues. This CDR3 is CASSHRRTGLATNEKLFF. CDR3 DNA sequence: TGCGCCAGCAGCCACCGAAGGACAGGGCTAGCAACTAATGAAAAACTGTTTTTT.

This clonotype came up many times. This chain joins TRBV5-1 and TRBJ2-6; TRBD1 might be the D (6 bases). The CDR3 consists of 17 residues. The ends were cut back, 2 bases at V and 0 bases at J, with 12 bases in the middle. Germline V lookup: CDR1 SGHRS, CDR2 YFSETQ. The DNA for the CDR3 is TGCGCCAGCAGCTTTAGGGGACAAAGCTCTGGGGCCAACGTCCTGACTTTC. This translates into CASSFRGQSSGANVLTF.

This chain connects TRBV28 to TRBJ2-1, with a weak D call TRBD1 (6 bases). V shed 5 bases and J shed 2 bases, with 10 bases lying between them. CDR1 and CDR2 (germline): MDHEN, SYDVKM. CDR3 length: 14 residues. The CDR3 here is CASSAGTTYNEQFF. The CDR3 DNA is TGTGCCAGCAGTGCCGGGACAACCTACAATGAGCAGTTCTTC.

DNA for the CDR3: TGTGCCAGCAGTTCCCCCGGGACAGGGTTACAAGAGACCCAGTACTTC. This encodes CASSSPGTGLQETQYF. The chain has TRBV28 and TRBJ2-5; 9 positions agree with TRBD1. Germline assignment: CDR1 MDHEN and CDR2 SYDVKM. The V and J ends lost 4 bases and 2 bases, in that order; junction bases with no gene match: 8. The CDR3 has 16 amino acids.

Only a few counts were recorded for this clonotype. V is TRBV5-1 and J is TRBJ2-6; the D gene is possibly TRBD2 (6 bases). V shed 5 bases and J shed 3 bases, with 9 bases lying between them. The CDR3 is 14 amino acids. Germline CDR1 SGHRS, CDR2 YFSETQ. In nucleotides, the CDR3 is TGCGCCAGCAGGGAGGGGCTTGGGGCCAACGTCCTGACTTTC. The encoded protein is CASREGLGANVLTF. The variable domain in full, with the rest retrieved from reference TRBV5-1 and TRBJ2-6, is KAGVTQTPRYLIKTRGQQVTLSCSPISGHRSVSWYQQTPGQGLQFLFEYFSETQRNKGNFPGRFSGRQFSNSRSEMNVSTLELGDSALYLCASREGLGANVLTFGAGSRLTVL.

J is TRBJ1-2 and V is TRBV7-2; a weak D match, TRBD1 (6 bases). This CDR3 is 15 amino acids long. The germline CDR1 and CDR2 sequences are SGHTA and FQGNSA. Trimming cost V 1 base and J 6 bases, with 15 bases left between them. CDR3 nucleotides: TGTGCCAGCAGCTTAGGGGGGAAACAGGGAGATGGCTACACCTTC. Protein: CASSLGGKQGDGYTF.

This clonotype was picked up many times. The chain combines TRBV24-1 with TRBJ2-1; 8 bases map to TRBD2. The CDR3 covers 15 residues. The J segment lost 3 bases and the V segment lost 9 bases, leaving 9 bases of the junction unmatched. The germline V gene has CDR1 KGHDR and CDR2 SFDVKD. The CDR3 DNA sequence: TGTGCCACCGCCACGGCGGGAGGCAACTACAATGAGCAGTTCTTC. It translates to CATATAGGNYNEQFF.

This clonotype has at least ten counts. The V and J genes are TRBV15 and TRBJ2-1; no clear D gene. Trimming stripped 0 bases from V and 0 bases from J, with 12 bases between. The germline V gene encodes CDR1 LNHNV and CDR2 YYDKDF (reference sequence). The CDR3 is 17 amino acids. The CDR3 DNA follows: TGTGCCACCAGCAGAGATCCAGCGAGTATCTCCTACAATGAGCAGTTCTTC. Amino acids: CATSRDPASISYNEQFF.

This clonotype was counted many times. The chain uses TRBV6-5 and TRBJ1-4; 10 bases align to TRBD1. The germline V gene encodes CDR1 MNHEY and CDR2 SVGAGI. J gave up 8 bases and V 2 bases, and 5 bases lay outside the gene matches. The CDR3 covers 15 residues. The CDR3 bases are TGTGCCAGCAGTTACCGACAGGGGGCCGGGGAAAAACTGTTTTTT. It specifies CASSYRQGAGEKLFF.

This clonotype was seen at least ten times. V and J are TRBV7-9 and TRBJ2-1, with 9 positions matching TRBD1. The CDR3 is made up of 15 amino acids. Germline V gene sequence: CDR1 SEHNR, CDR2 FQNEAQ (reference sequence). The trim removed 6 bases at V and 2 bases at J, leaving 5 bases unmatched. The CDR3, as DNA: TGTGCCAGCAGATCAACAGGGGGCCCCTACAATGAGCAGTTCTTC. It specifies CASRSTGGPYNEQFF.

Many counts were recorded for this clonotype. V and J are TRBV12-3 or TRBV12-4 and TRBJ1-1, with TRBD1 matching 10 bases. J was trimmed by 9 bases and V by 6 bases; bases with no gene match: 7. The CDR3 is 13 residues long. The CDR3 protein is CASSLGQGRKAFF. The DNA for the CDR3 is TGTGCCAGCAGCCTGGGACAGGGGAGGAAAGCTTTCTTT.

The chain is built from TRBV7-8 and TRBJ2-3; 9 bases agree with TRBD2. V lost 1 base, J lost 3 bases, and 17 bases stayed unmatched. The CDR3 covers 20 residues. Germline-derived CDR1 and CDR2 are SGHVS and FQNEAQ. DNA of the CDR3: TGTGCCAGCAGCTTAGTAGAGTTCTTGGGCGGGAGGGCAGGAACAGATACGCAGTATTTT. It is translated as CASSLVEFLGGRAGTDTQYF. The entire variable domain, with the rest obtained from reference TRBV7-8 and TRBJ2-3, is as follows: GAGVSQSPRYKVAKRGQDVALRCDPISGHVSLFWYQQALGQGPEFLTYFQNEAQLDKSGLPSDRFFAERPEGSVSTLKIQRTQQEDSAVYLCASSLVEFLGGRAGTDTQYFGPGTRLTVL.

This clonotype was detected many times. The chain carries TRBV10-3 and TRBJ1-2; no clear D. This CDR3 comprises 14 residues. Trimming cost V 8 bases and J 1 base, with 14 bases left between them. Germline V gene lookup returns CDR1 ENHRY and CDR2 SYGVKD. The CDR3, as DNA: TGTGCCATCCGAAATCCAAACCTTAACTATGGCTACACCTTC. It is translated as CAIRNPNLNYGYTF.

This clonotype was picked up a small number of times. The J gene is TRBJ2-2, the V gene TRBV9, with D possibly matching TRBD1 (5 bases). This CDR3 contains 14 residues. The germline gives CDR1 SGDLS, CDR2 YYNGEE. The V and J ends lost 5 bases and 6 bases respectively, with 14 bases between them. The CDR3 here is CASSIGASAGELFF. CDR3 sequence (DNA): TGTGCCAGCAGTATTGGGGCCTCGGCCGGGGAGCTGTTTTTT.

The chain employs TRBV5-1 and TRBJ1-5; possibly TRBD1 for D (6 bases). Germline CDR1 and CDR2: SGHRS and YFSETQ. The CDR3 loop spans 14 amino acids. The germline V and J ends were trimmed by 5 bases and 7 bases, with 16 bases remaining between them. CDR3 protein: CASRPDGGPQPQHF. CDR3 coding DNA: TGCGCCAGCAGACCAGACGGGGGCCCCCAGCCCCAGCATTTT.

V gene TRBV28 combines with J gene TRBJ2-5; D tentatively reads TRBD1 or TRBD2 (5 bases each). V lost 5 bases and J 7 bases, leaving 17 bases between the germline ends. This CDR3 contains 14 residues. Germline-derived CDR1 and CDR2 are MDHEN and SYDVKM. This CDR3 is CASSLDRSGGTQYF. CDR3 coding DNA: TGTGCCAGCAGTCTCGACAGATCAGGAGGGACCCAGTACTTC.